Reported below is one T cell receptor (beta chain). CDR1 and CDR2 from the germline V gene are MNHEY and SVGAGI. The V end lost 6 bases, the J end lost 1 base, and 13 bases lay between the germline ends. The CDR3 totals 14 residues. This entry is derived from a study of T cell responses to AZD1222 COVID-19 vaccine. This table comes from immunoSEQ multiplex PCR, and its TCRdb copy is limited to in-frame clones, with some not included. The sample consists of 150,000 to 200,000 clones, roughly 94% of them appearing once. The sequenced sample was peripheral blood, obtained 28 days after the second AZD1222 dose. The TCR comes from an adult who received the AZD1222 COVID-19 vaccine. This chain links TRBV6-5 with TRBJ2-7; either TRBD1 or TRBD2 may supply D (6 bases each). The CDR3 coding sequence is TGTGCCAGCAGCCTACAGGGACTTTCCTACGAGCAGTACTTC. Residues: CASSLQGLSYEQYF.